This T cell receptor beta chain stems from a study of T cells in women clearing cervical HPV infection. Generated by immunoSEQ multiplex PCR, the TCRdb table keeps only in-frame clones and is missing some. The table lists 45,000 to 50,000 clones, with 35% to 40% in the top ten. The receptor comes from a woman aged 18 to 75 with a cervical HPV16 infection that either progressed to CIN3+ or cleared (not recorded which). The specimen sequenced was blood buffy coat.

The chain's CDR3 is CSVATHDRGDEQFF. The sequenced part of the CDR3 DNA is TGCAGCGTAGCTACACACGACAGGGGTGATGAG. The chain is built from TRBV29-1 and TRBJ2-1; 8 positions match TRBD1. Read sequence stops 3 residues before the CDR3 end, and the germline J gene provides the missing end. V gave up 6 bases and J gave up 8 bases; unmatched junction bases: 12. CDR1 and CDR2 from the germline V gene are SQVTM and ANQGSEA. The CDR3 contains 14 residues.